This T cell receptor beta chain was obtained from a study of CD8 T cells in ankylosing spondylitis. As the method for making TCR beta libraries, quantitative 5'-RACE with molecular barcodes was used. TCRdb redid the calling of the 5' RACE reads with MiXCR, one entry per CDR3 protein. The sample includes about 230,000 distinct CDR3 sequences, 7% to 10% of them seen just once. CDR3 length: 13 residues. Trimming stripped 7 bases from V and 3 bases from J, with 10 bases between. CDR1 SGHAT and CDR2 FQNNGV come from the germline V gene. The chain links TRBV11-2 to TRBJ2-1; the D gene is possibly TRBD1 (6 bases). This sequence was found in a female donor with ankylosing spondylitis or in good health (not recorded which). Sequencing was carried out using blood, either unsorted or a sorted T cell fraction (not recorded which). The CDR3 nucleotides read TGTGCCAGCATCCAGGGGCTCTACAATGAGCAGTTCTTC. Encoded protein: CASIQGLYNEQFF.